These 16 T cell receptor beta chains share one sample of origin, sequenced in a study of blood T cell repertoires in COVID-19. Data came from immunoSEQ multiplex PCR; TCRdb stores just in-frame clones and leaves some out. The sample has 350,000 or so clones; approximately 89% are singletons. The sequencing sample was made of peripheral blood. These receptors came from a woman aged 30 to 39 with COVID-19, enrolled during active disease.

This clone was seen just once. The J gene is TRBJ1-4, the V gene TRBV2, with TRBD1 matching 8 bases. Germline lookup yields CDR1 SNHLY and CDR2 FYNNEI. With 6 bases clipped from V and 8 bases from J, the junction kept 8 bases outside the gene matches. The CDR3 length is 14 residues. The CDR3 sequence: CASRGTGGREKLFF. CDR3 nucleotides: TGTGCCAGCAGGGGTACAGGGGGGAGGGAAAAACTGTTTTTT.

The chain joins TRBV6-6 to TRBJ1-1; no firm D call. The CDR3 runs 14 residues. Trimming removed 7 bases from V and 1 base from J, with 13 bases in between. Germline CDR1 MNHNY, CDR2 SVGAGI (reference sequence). The CDR3 region is CASKAGRGNTEAFF. The CDR3 bases are TGTGCCAGCAAGGCTGGTCGGGGGAACACTGAAGCTTTCTTT.

The chain is built from TRBV15 and TRBJ2-3, with TRBD2 matching over 15 bases. This CDR3 is built from 20 residues. With 3 bases clipped from V and 0 bases from J, the junction kept 10 bases outside the gene matches. Germline CDR1 reads LNHNV; CDR2 reads YYDKDF (reference sequence). CDR3 DNA sequence: TGTGCCACCAGCAGTCCCGGGACTAGCGGGGGGCCACCTAGCACAGATACGCAGTATTTT. It codes for CATSSPGTSGGPPSTDTQYF. Variable domain in full (rest from reference TRBV15 and TRBJ2-3): DAMVIQNPRYQVTQFGKPVTLSCSQTLNHNVMYWYQQKSSQAPKLLFHYYDKDFNNEADTPDNFQSRRPNTSFCFLDIRSPGLGDTAMYLCATSSPGTSGGPPSTDTQYFGPGTRLTVL.

This clone was found a few times. V is TRBV19 and J is TRBJ2-5; D is perhaps TRBD2 (6 bases). Per germline, CDR1 LNHDA and CDR2 SQIVND (reference sequence). V was pared by 5 bases and J by 5 bases, with 15 bases between. The length of the CDR3 is 14 residues. The CDR3 coding sequence is TGTGCCAGTAGTTGGGGGGATAAGTGGGAGACCCAGTACTTC. Residues: CASSWGDKWETQYF.

The chain links TRBV6-5 to TRBJ1-6; tentatively, D is TRBD1 (5 bases). Trimming removed 0 bases at V and 4 bases at J, with 7 bases between. CDR1 and CDR2 from the germline V gene are MNHEY and SVGAGI. The CDR3 loop spans 15 amino acids. The CDR3 loop reads CASSYSRQYNSPLHF. The CDR3 DNA reads as TGTGCCAGCAGTTACTCGCGACAGTATAATTCACCCCTCCACTTT.

The chain is built from TRBV7-8 and TRBJ1-2; D unresolved. Germline V gives CDR1 SGHVS, CDR2 FQNEAQ. V dropped 2 bases and J dropped 7 bases, with 17 bases sitting between them. The CDR3 extends over 15 amino acids. CDR3 protein: CASSLLRGPVGGYTF. CDR3 coding DNA: TGTGCCAGCAGCTTACTTCGGGGTCCGGTGGGTGGCTACACCTTC.

The J gene is TRBJ2-1, the V gene TRBV4-2, with 12 bases fitting TRBD2. The CDR3 spans 18 residues. The germline CDR1 and CDR2 sequences are LGHNA and YNFKEQ. Losses at the gene ends were 0 bases for V and 2 bases for J; bases not matched to a gene: 5. The CDR3 protein is CASSQDATSGGAYNEQFF. The CDR3 bases are TGTGCCAGCAGCCAAGATGCGACTAGCGGGGGCGCCTACAATGAGCAGTTCTTC.

The V and J genes are TRBV6-5 and TRBJ1-2; D ambiguous. CDR1 is MNHEY, CDR2 SVGAGI, per germline. V lost 2 bases and J 13 bases, leaving 17 bases between the germline ends. The CDR3 sequence is 13 residues long. CDR3 region: CASSYMEGSGCTF. CDR3 nucleotides: TGTGCCAGCAGTTACATGGAGGGAAGTGGTTGCACCTTC.

The chain uses TRBV4-2 and TRBJ2-1, with TRBD2 identical over 14 bases. The CDR3 totals 16 residues. The J segment lost 5 bases and the V segment lost 0 bases, leaving 0 bases of the junction unmatched. Germline V gives CDR1 LGHNA, CDR2 YNFKEQ. The CDR3 reads CASSQETSGGDNEQFF. The CDR3 nucleotides are TGTGCCAGCAGCCAAGAGACTAGCGGGGGGGACAATGAGCAGTTCTTC.

The chain combines TRBV19 with TRBJ1-3, with D unclear. The CDR3 sequence is 14 residues long. The germline gives CDR1 LNHDA, CDR2 SQIVND (reference sequence). The V and J ends lost 3 bases and 4 bases respectively, with 10 bases between them. The DNA for the CDR3 is TGTGCCAGTAGTATTACGCGGAGCGGAAACACCATATATTTT. This gives the protein CASSITRSGNTIYF.

This clone was observed a single time. V is TRBV28 and J is TRBJ1-2, with D perhaps matching TRBD1 (6 bases). Trimming cost V 2 bases and J 3 bases, with 16 bases left between them. In germline, CDR1 is MDHEN, CDR2 SYDVKM. The CDR3 sequence is 16 residues long. Written as DNA, the CDR3 is TGTGCCAGCAGTTTAGGGGGGGCCCTTCTCGACTATGGCTACACCTTC. This gives the protein CASSLGGALLDYGYTF.

The rearrangement joins TRBV20-1 to TRBJ1-1; D is uncertain. This CDR3 spans 11 amino acids. V was cut by 0 bases and J by 13 bases, with 12 bases left in between. Germline values: CDR1 DFQATT, CDR2 SNEGSKA (reference sequence). The CDR3 DNA reads TGCAGTGCTAGAGATAGGGAGGTGGGTTTCTTT. This gives the protein CSARDREVGFF.

V usage is TRBV6-1 and J usage is TRBJ1-5; D remains ambiguous. With 1 base removed from V and 5 bases from J, the gap between germline ends came to 12 bases. CDR1 and CDR2 (germline): MNHNS, SASEGT. The CDR3 extends over 15 amino acids. The CDR3 spells CASSEGLIPDQPQHF. Here the CDR3 DNA reads TGTGCCAGCAGTGAAGGGCTCATCCCCGATCAGCCCCAGCATTTT.

The V and J genes are TRBV6-5 and TRBJ2-1; D is undetermined. This CDR3 has 11 amino acids. Germline V gene data show CDR1 as MNHEY and CDR2 as SVGAGI. V dropped 5 bases and J dropped 5 bases, with 4 bases sitting between them. The CDR3, as DNA: TGTGCCAGCAGTCGTGACAATGAGCAGTTCTTC. Translation gives CASSRDNEQFF.

V gene TRBV5-4 combines with J gene TRBJ1-1; 7 nucleotides align to TRBD1. V dropped 1 base and J dropped 7; count of bases not matched to a gene: 7. This CDR3 is built from 14 residues. CDR1 is SGHNT, CDR2 YYREEE, per germline (reference sequence). CDR3 loop: CASSLIQGSNEAFF. DNA of the CDR3: TGTGCCAGCAGCTTGATACAGGGGAGTAATGAAGCTTTCTTT.

This clone was detected only a few times. The V call is TRBV27, the J call TRBJ2-3, with a tentative D call TRBD1 (7 bases). The CDR3 runs to 13 residues. Trimming stripped 8 bases from V and 4 bases from J, with 13 bases between. In germline, CDR1 is MNHEY, CDR2 SMNVEV (reference sequence). This CDR3 reads CASYQGGADTQYF. The DNA for the CDR3 is TGTGCCAGCTATCAGGGGGGCGCAGATACGCAGTATTTT.